The 10 T cell receptor beta chains presented below share a single source sample, sequenced in a study of blood T cell repertoires in COVID-19. Clones were read by immunoSEQ multiplex PCR, and TCRdb kept only the in-frame ones, dropping some. The sample shows about 94,000 clones, roughly four fifths of them seen only once. Material: peripheral blood. These receptors were collected from a man aged 55 to 70 with acute or convalescent COVID-19.

The chain uses TRBV19 and TRBJ1-6; no clear D gene. The CDR3 contains 13 residues. Trimming shortened V by 3 bases and J by 6 bases, and 6 bases separated the two germline ends. The germline V gene encodes CDR1 LNHDA and CDR2 SQIVND (reference sequence). CDR3 sequence: CASSIGLNSPLHF. The CDR3 DNA sequence: TGTGCCAGTAGTATCGGTCTTAATTCACCCCTCCACTTT.

The chain links TRBV5-1 to TRBJ2-7; TRBD2 is a possible D gene (6 bases). This CDR3 region has 15 residues. Trimming left V 0 bases short and J 7 bases short, with 17 bases between. From germline, CDR1 is SGHRS and CDR2 YFSETQ. This CDR3 reads CASSLDRGGIREQYF. For the CDR3, the DNA is TGCGCCAGCAGCTTGGACCGGGGAGGCATCCGGGAGCAGTACTTC.

This clone came up a few times. The chain has TRBV2 and TRBJ1-6; tentative D call: TRBD1 (6 bases). The CDR3 contains 16 residues. Germline CDR1 is SNHLY and CDR2 is FYNNEI. V lost 8 bases to trimming and J lost 2 bases, with 16 bases between them. The CDR3, as DNA: TGTGCCAGCTGGGCAGGGGTGGTCACCTATAATTCACCCCTCCACTTT. Translating it yields CASWAGVVTYNSPLHF. The full variable domain, completed using reference TRBV2 and TRBJ1-6, is EPEVTQTPSHQVTQMGQEVILRCVPISNHLYFYWYRQILGQKVEFLVSFYNNEISEKSEIFDDQFSVERPDGSNFTLKIRSTKLEDSAMYFCASWAGVVTYNSPLHFGNGTRLTVT.

The CDR3 DNA follows: TGTGCCAGCAGCCAAGGACTCCGGAGAGATACGCAGTATTTT. It is translated as CASSQGLRRDTQYF. This chain uses TRBV3-1 (or the pseudogene TRBV3-2) with TRBJ2-3; D is unclear. CDR1 and CDR2 from the germline V gene are LGHDT and YNNKEL (reference sequence). V lost 1 base, J lost 5 bases, and 10 bases lay in between. The CDR3 contains 14 residues.

This clone was detected a few times. V usage is TRBV4-2 and J usage is TRBJ2-7, with 12 positions matching TRBD2. V was pared by 0 bases and J by 2 bases, with 14 bases of the junction left unmatched. Germline lookup yields CDR1 LGHNA and CDR2 YNFKEQ. This CDR3 contains 20 residues. This CDR3 is CASSQDLSSGGATLAYEQYF. Written as DNA, the CDR3 is TGTGCCAGCAGCCAAGATTTGTCTAGCGGGGGGGCCACCCTAGCCTACGAGCAGTACTTC.

The chain carries TRBV11-2 and TRBJ1-6; TRBD1 agrees at 9 bases. Germline CDR1 SGHAT, CDR2 FQNNGV. The CDR3 contains 16 residues. V was pared by 3 bases and J by 9 bases, with 9 bases of the junction left unmatched. The CDR3 DNA reads as TGTGCCAGCAGCTTGATCCGACAGGGGGTTGGTTCACCCCTCCACTTT. It yields the protein CASSLIRQGVGSPLHF.

The chain uses TRBV5-6 and TRBJ1-1; 7 bases align to TRBD1. Germline assignment: CDR1 SGHDT and CDR2 YYEEEE. Trimming at V came to 4 bases and at J to 8 bases, leaving 2 bases not matched to a gene. The CDR3 is 11 amino acids. CDR3 sequence: CASSLGQEAFF. CDR3 nucleotide sequence: TGTGCCAGCAGCCTGGGACAGGAAGCTTTCTTT.

V gene TRBV19 combines with J gene TRBJ2-2; D unclear. Germline V gene lookup returns CDR1 LNHDA and CDR2 SQIVND (reference sequence). Trimming took 4 bases from V and 1 from J, leaving 7 bases between them. The CDR3 contains 14 residues. The CDR3, as DNA: TGTGCCAGTAGTACAAGCATGAACACCGGGGAGCTGTTTTTT. Protein: CASSTSMNTGELFF.

J is TRBJ2-2 and V is TRBV4-3; D is unclear. This CDR3 region has 14 residues. V was pared by 2 bases and J by 5 bases, with 9 bases between. Germline V gene data show CDR1 as LGHNA and CDR2 as YSLEER. CDR3 DNA sequence: TGCGCCAGCAGCCAATACGTCGGGACCGGGGAGCTGTTTTTT. Translation: CASSQYVGTGELFF.

V gene TRBV7-2 combines with J gene TRBJ2-1, with 9 nucleotides matching TRBD1. Trimming at V came to 5 bases and at J to 10 bases, leaving 3 bases not matched to a gene. The CDR3 is 12 residues long. Per germline, CDR1 SGHTA and CDR2 FQGNSA. CDR3 DNA: TGTGCCAGCAGCCCTGGGACAGGGGAGCAGTTCTTC. Encoded protein: CASSPGTGEQFF.